This TCR beta chain was observed in a study of HIV-infected patients and healthy controls. Study-wide results and limits: Healthy control repertoires had roughly threefold more distinct CDR3s than untreated HIV+ repertoires, and higher Shannon diversity. Mean usage of eight alpha and eight beta V genes differed significantly in HIV-infected patients versus controls.

This CDR3 is 15 amino acids long. V lost 1 base and J 2 bases, leaving 13 bases between the germline ends. Germline V lookup: CDR1 SGHNT, CDR2 YYREEE (reference sequence). Around 450 ng RNA was reverse transcribed with alpha and beta constant-region primers. Separate chain-specific third strand synthesis with multiplexing indices produced the alpha and beta libraries. One entry per CDR3 protein results from TCRdb running MiXCR on the 5' RACE reads. The sample shows more than 6,500 distinct CDR3 sequences, less than 9% of them seen only once. All unsorted peripheral T cells were captured because whole blood was used without fractionation. This clonotype has at least ten counts. What it binds is not known.

The chain carries TRBV5-4 and TRBJ2-7; TRBD1 or TRBD2 may be the D gene (5 bases each). This receptor was taken from an adult with HIV infection. Source: blood, taken before antiretroviral therapy. The CDR3 here is CASSLTGAGTYEQYF. In nucleotides, the CDR3 is TGTGCCAGCAGCTTGACCGGGGCAGGGACCTACGAGCAGTACTTC.